The rows below give T cell receptor beta chains drawn from one sample of a study of T-cell memory formation after mild COVID-19. Via MiXCR, TCRdb re-called the 5' RACE reads, giving one row per CDR3 protein. The table shows more than 150,000 distinct CDR3 sequences, with under 20% occurring only once. Sample: PBMCs or a T cell subset sorted from them (not recorded which). The source of these receptors is a man younger than 30 who had mild COVID-19 (a few samples of this study predate the infection). Cell type and time point are not known. Both conserved end residues are part of each CDR3. D genes are given only for firm matches. The listing skips clone size in some rows; elsewhere it reads once, few, many or a size class.

J gene	clone size	D gene	V gene	CDR3 DNA	CDR3 protein
TRBJ1-2	few	NA	TRBV12-3/TRBV12-4	TGTGCCAGCAGTTTAGTGACGGGGCGCGATGGCTACACCTTC	CASSLVTGRDGYTF
TRBJ2-5	NA	TRBD1	TRBV5-1	TGCGCCAGCAGCTCACAGACAGGGCGGCGAGAGACCCAGTACTTC	CASSSQTGRRETQYF
TRBJ1-1	NA	NA	TRBV28	TGTGCCAGCATGGGTCCCCGAGAAGCTTTCTTT	CASMGPREAFF
TRBJ2-7	NA	NA	TRBV5-8	TGTGCCAGCAGCTTGGCGCCGGCTCCGAAGGGGTACGAGCAGTACTTC	CASSLAPAPKGYEQYF
TRBJ1-2	once	NA	TRBV27	TGTGCCAGCAGTTTCTTGCGGGACTCTGGCTACACCTTC	CASSFLRDSGYTF
TRBJ1-4	few	TRBD1	TRBV20-1	TGCAGTGCAAGACCGGGACAGAGTACTGAAAAACTGTTTTTT	CSARPGQSTEKLFF
TRBJ2-7	NA	NA	TRBV5-1	TGCGCCAGCAGCCCCCTACCCCTCGGGACACTATCCGCCTACGAGCAGTACTTC	CASSPLPLGTLSAYEQYF
TRBJ2-7	NA	TRBD1	TRBV20-1	TGCAGTGCTAGTGACGCCGAGGGACAGGGGGTATACGAGCAGTACTTC	CSASDAEGQGVYEQYF
TRBJ1-1	few	NA	TRBV3-1	TGTGCCAGCAGTATACAGGGTGGGGCTGAAGCTTTCTTT	CASSIQGGAEAFF
TRBJ2-5	few	TRBD2	TRBV7-2	TGTGCCAGCAGCTCAGGACTAGCGGGGGTACAAGAGACCCAGTACTTC	CASSSGLAGVQETQYF
TRBJ2-3	few	NA	TRBV5-1	TGCGCCAGCAGCATCGGGGATTGGGGGACAGATACGCAGTATTTT	CASSIGDWGTDTQYF
TRBJ2-7	few	NA	TRBV20-1	TGCAGTGCTAGAGGTCCCGGGGCCATCTACGAGCAGTACTTC	CSARGPGAIYEQYF
TRBJ2-1	NA	NA	TRBV7-2	TGTGCCAGCAGCTTAGACGGGGGCCGCTCCTACAATGAGCAGTTCTTC	CASSLDGGRSYNEQFF
TRBJ2-5	NA	TRBD1	TRBV7-2	TGTGCCAGCAGCTCAAGCGGACAGGGAGGAAAGACCCAGTACTTC	CASSSSGQGGKTQYF
TRBJ1-4	NA	NA	TRBV12-3/TRBV12-4	TGTGCCAGCAGTCCACAAACACAGAAACTGTTTTTT	CASSPQTQKLFF
TRBJ2-5	NA	NA	TRBV11-2	TGTGCCAGCAGCCTGGGTATGGGGGCCGTTCAAGAGACCCAGTACTTC	CASSLGMGAVQETQYF